This T cell receptor beta chain was sequenced during a study of blood T cell repertoires in COVID-19. Whole-study context: Samples representing acute and convalescent COVID-19 were sourced from the United States, Italy and Spain. PBMCs, B-cell-depleted T cells, or T cells were the source of the cDNA or gDNA that made up the material.

Measured with immunoSEQ multiplex PCR; TCRdb has only the in-frame clones, and not every one. The data show more than 350,000 clones, approximately 89% seen once. Germline V gene lookup returns CDR1 SGHTA and CDR2 FQGTGA. Trimming cost V 4 bases and J 2 bases, with 10 bases left between them. This CDR3 has 14 amino acids. The specimen was peripheral blood. The genes are TRBV7-3 and TRBJ2-3, with D perhaps matching TRBD1 (5 bases). This receptor was taken from a woman younger than 45 with COVID-19, enrolled during active disease. CDR3 DNA: TGTGCCAGCAGCTCCGTAGGGGTCACAGATACGCAGTATTTT. Translating it yields CASSSVGVTDTQYF. Variable domain in full (rest from reference TRBV7-3 and TRBJ2-3): GAGVSQTPSNKVTEKGKYVELRCDPISGHTALYWYRQSLGQGPEFLIYFQGTGAADDSGLPNDRFFAVRPEGSVSTLKIQRTERGDSAVYLCASSSVGVTDTQYFGPGTRLTVL.